The present T cell receptor beta chain was sequenced within a study of PD-L1 blockade in urothelial cancer. About the research overall: Analysis of the blood was performed 3 weeks (second dose) and 6 weeks after treatment start. When blood samples were assessed, the median T cell count was approximately 140,000.

Time point denoted: pretreatment peripheral blood. Patients had locally advanced or metastatic urothelial carcinoma. The repertoire was sequenced with immunoSEQ multiplex PCR; TCRdb's copy has only in-frame clones and lacks some. Of 90,000 or so clones in the sample, roughly 90% were seen once. CDR1 and CDR2 (germline): MGHDK, SYGVNS. CDR3 length: 16 amino acids. V was trimmed by 6 bases and J by 0 bases, leaving 14 bases between them. The V gene is TRBV25-1, the J gene TRBJ2-2; D perhaps matches TRBD1 (6 bases). Sequenced material: PBMCs, taken around atezolizumab (anti-PD-L1) treatment. The receptor was isolated from a woman aged 80 or over with urothelial cancer. The CDR3 reads CASSVTGSANTGELFF. The CDR3 DNA follows: TGTGCCAGCAGCGTTACAGGGTCAGCGAACACCGGGGAGCTGTTTTTT.